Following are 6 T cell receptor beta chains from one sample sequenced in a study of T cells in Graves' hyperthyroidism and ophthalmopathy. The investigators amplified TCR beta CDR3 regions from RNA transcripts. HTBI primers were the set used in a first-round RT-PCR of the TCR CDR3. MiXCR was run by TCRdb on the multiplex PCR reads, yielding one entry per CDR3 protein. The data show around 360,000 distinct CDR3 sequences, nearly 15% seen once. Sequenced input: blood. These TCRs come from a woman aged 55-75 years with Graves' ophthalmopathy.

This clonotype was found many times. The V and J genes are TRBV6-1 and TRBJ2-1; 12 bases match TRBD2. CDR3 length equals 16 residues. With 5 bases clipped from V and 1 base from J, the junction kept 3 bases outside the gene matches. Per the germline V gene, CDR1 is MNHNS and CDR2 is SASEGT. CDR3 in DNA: TGTGCCAGCAGTACCGGACTAGCGGGATCCTACAATGAGCAGTTCTTC. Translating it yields CASSTGLAGSYNEQFF.

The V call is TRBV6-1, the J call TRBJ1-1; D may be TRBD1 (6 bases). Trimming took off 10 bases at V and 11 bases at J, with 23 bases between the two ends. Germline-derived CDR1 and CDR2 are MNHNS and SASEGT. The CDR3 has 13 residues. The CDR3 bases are TGTGCCACCGTGATCCAGCTACAGGGTTCGGCTTTCTTT. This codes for CATVIQLQGSAFF.

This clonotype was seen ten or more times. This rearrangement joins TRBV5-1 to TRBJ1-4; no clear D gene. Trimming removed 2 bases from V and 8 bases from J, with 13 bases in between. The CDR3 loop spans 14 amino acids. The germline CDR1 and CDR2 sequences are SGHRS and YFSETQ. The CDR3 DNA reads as TGCGCCAGCAGCTTAACGGCCAGCGGCGAAAAACTGTTTTTT. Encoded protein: CASSLTASGEKLFF.

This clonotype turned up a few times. The CDR3 DNA sequence: TGTGCCAGCAGCTCGGCGGGAGGCGCCAAAAACATTCAGTACTTC. Amino acids: CASSSAGGAKNIQYF. The chain combines TRBV12-3 or TRBV12-4 with TRBJ2-4, with 8 bases identical to TRBD2. The CDR3 covers 15 residues. V trimming: 6 bases; J trimming: 1 base; junction bases outside the gene matches: 5.

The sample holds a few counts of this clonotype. CDR3 amino acids: CASSIDGRADTGELFF. The DNA of the CDR3 is TGTGCCAGTAGTATAGATGGCAGGGCTGACACCGGGGAGCTGTTTTTT. The chain recombines TRBV19 with TRBJ2-2; maybe TRBD1 (5 bases). CDR3 size: 16 residues. Germline V gives CDR1 LNHDA, CDR2 SQIVND (reference sequence). V was trimmed by 0 bases and J by 3 bases, leaving 11 bases between them.

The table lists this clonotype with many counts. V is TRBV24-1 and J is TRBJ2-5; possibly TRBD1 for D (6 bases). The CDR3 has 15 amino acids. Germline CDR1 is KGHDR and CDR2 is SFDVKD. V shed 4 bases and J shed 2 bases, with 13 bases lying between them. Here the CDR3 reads CATSDRGGKQETQYF. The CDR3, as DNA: TGTGCCACCAGTGACAGGGGTGGGAAACAAGAGACCCAGTACTTC.